This TCR beta chain stems from a study of cytomegalovirus exposure and HLA in healthy donors. The study's findings and limits: The study reported that TCR beta sequences accurately predicted HLA-A and HLA-B alleles in most subjects.

Comment on this clone: Antigen unknown.

The CDR3 has 14 residues. After removal of 6 bases from V and 4 bases from J, the junction contained 7 bases not matched to a gene. Per germline, CDR1 MDHEN and CDR2 SYDVKM. This PCR relied on a set of 60 Vbeta primers and 13 Jbeta primers. The repertoire was sequenced with immunoSEQ multiplex PCR; TCRdb's copy has only in-frame clones and lacks some. The sample consists of about 170,000 clones, more than 70% of them appearing once. Material for sequencing was PBMCs. The clonotype was recovered from a woman aged 45-65 years in good health and CMV-seropositive. This chain links TRBV28 with TRBJ1-2, with 8 nucleotides matching TRBD1. CDR3 nucleotide sequence: TGTGCCAGCAGAACAGGGGGTATAGCCTATGGCTACACCTTC. It codes for CASRTGGIAYGYTF.